This is a list of T cell receptor beta chains from one sample in a study of OX40 agonist ivuxolimab in advanced cancers. Measured with immunoSEQ multiplex PCR; TCRdb has only the in-frame clones, and not every one. Of approximately 59,000 clones listed, approximately 86% were seen once; the top ten hold about 0.76%. The sample was CD4+ or CD8+ T cells sorted from blood, taken in a trial of the OX40 agonist ivuxolimab. The receptors shown here come from an adult with an advanced solid tumor such as melanoma, head and neck, liver or kidney cancer. Each CDR3 is given without its conserved first and last residue. Each record gives: D gene, V gene, CDR3 protein. D genes are given only for firm matches.

TRBD1 TRBV7-8 ASSQTGSNTGELF
. TRBV28 ASKTWGGGTKDTQY
TRBD2 TRBV29-1 SARRSGRVNEQF
. TRBV30 AWSVSWGAPPQAF
TRBD2 TRBV7-3 ASSLILAGGPYEQY
. TRBV29-1 SVQQGAGQPQH
. TRBV7-7 ASSRSLQETQY
. TRBV6-1 ASSDGMGGSQPQH
. TRBV2 ASSEGALRGNEKLF
. TRBV5-4 ASSLDMVNEQF
. TRBV14 ASSQDTYNEQF
. TRBV7-2 ASASPTDTQY
. TRBV5-4 ASSPGQNTGELF
. TRBV6-4 ASRPQGNYAGELF
. TRBV6-1 ASSEKQGYNSPLH
. TRBV7-5 ARSLVRQGYNEQF
. TRBV14 ASSQDLTGRGYT
. TRBV10-3 AISEGERETQY
. TRBV5-8 ASSQVGYAHNEQF
. TRBV14 ASSSTGANEQF
TRBD2 TRBV4-2 ASSQITGTSGQNEQF
TRBD1 TRBV18 ASSSDRDFWQPQH
. TRBV5-1 ASSLEAANTEAF
TRBD2 TRBV7-2 ASSLSSGITTGELF
TRBD1 TRBV27 ASSLTGRTDTQY
TRBD1 TRBV27 ASSGRTGQPQH